The next 2 T cell receptor beta chains were all read from a single sample in a study of blood T cell repertoires in COVID-19. Assay: immunoSEQ multiplex PCR; the TCRdb copy retains only in-frame clones and omits some. There are 150,000 to 200,000 clones in the sample; approximately 88% occur only once, and about 5% lies in the top ten. The sequenced sample was peripheral blood. All receptors come from a human donor in a cohort sampled during active COVID-19.

The chain uses TRBV10-2 and TRBJ2-5, with 9 bases lining up with TRBD2. This CDR3 spans 15 amino acids. CDR1 is WSHSY and CDR2 is SAAADI in the germline V gene. V dropped 4 bases and J dropped 5; count of bases not matched to a gene: 8. The DNA of the CDR3 is TGCGCCAGCAGTGGGCTAGCGGGGTTGAGGGAGACCCAGTACTTC. Amino acids: CASSGLAGLRETQYF.

The chain recombines TRBV4-3 with TRBJ2-5, with 9 bases matching TRBD1. V lost 4 bases and J lost 7; bases outside the gene matches: 7. Germline CDR1 and CDR2: LGHNA and YSLEER. This CDR3 has 14 residues. The CDR3 reads CASSLRTGEGTQYF. The CDR3 DNA sequence: TGCGCCAGCAGCCTCCGGACAGGGGAAGGGACCCAGTACTTC.